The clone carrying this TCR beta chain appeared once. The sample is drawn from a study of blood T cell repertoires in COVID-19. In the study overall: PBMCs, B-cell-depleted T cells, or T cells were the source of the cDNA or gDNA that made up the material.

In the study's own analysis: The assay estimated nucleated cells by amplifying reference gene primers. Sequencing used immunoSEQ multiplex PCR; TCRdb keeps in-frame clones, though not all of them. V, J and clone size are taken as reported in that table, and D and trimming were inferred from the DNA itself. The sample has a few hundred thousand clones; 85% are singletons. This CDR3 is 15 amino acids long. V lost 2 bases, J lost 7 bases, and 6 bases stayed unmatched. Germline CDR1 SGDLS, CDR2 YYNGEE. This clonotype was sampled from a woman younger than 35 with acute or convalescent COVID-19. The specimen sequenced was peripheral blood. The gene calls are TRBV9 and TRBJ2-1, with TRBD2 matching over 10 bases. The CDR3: CASSVSAGGVNEQFF. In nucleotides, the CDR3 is TGTGCCAGCAGCGTCTCAGCGGGAGGGGTAAATGAGCAGTTCTTC.